This T cell receptor beta chain was observed in a study of cytomegalovirus exposure and HLA in healthy donors. Study summary: In an early release, HLA-typed donors contributed some 88 million unique TCR sequences.

The primer mix had 60 Vbeta and 13 Jbeta primers. Here immunoSEQ multiplex PCR was the method, and the copy in TCRdb shows in-frame clones only, minus some. The sample includes about 58,000 clones. Worth noting for this clone: As yet, its antigen is unknown.

Study conclusions and caveats: In a later analysis, compared with equally common non-associated chains, HLA-associated beta chains were more expanded.

Looked up from germline, CDR1 is GTSNPN and CDR2 is SVGIG (reference sequence). The CDR3 covers 14 residues. Trimming stripped 7 bases from V and 3 bases from J, with 18 bases between. Input material: PBMCs. The clonotype comes from a woman aged 18-29 years in good health and CMV-seronegative. The V and J genes are TRBV30 and TRBJ1-1; no reliable D call. Here the CDR3 DNA reads TGTGCCTCGGTTGAACCGGGATATTACACTGAAGCTTTCTTT. Its protein product is CASVEPGYYTEAFF.